What follows are 29 T cell receptor beta chains derived from one specimen sequenced in a study of cytomegalovirus exposure and HLA in healthy donors. The PCR employed 60 Vbeta primers together with 13 Jbeta primers. Here immunoSEQ multiplex PCR was the method, and the copy in TCRdb shows in-frame clones only, minus some. The table has over 85,000 clones, just over 75% seen once. The sequenced sample was PBMCs. All receptors derive from a young man in good health and CMV-seropositive.

This clone was counted between two and nine times. CDR3 coding DNA: TGTGCCAGCAGCCGGGGCGGGGGCGATTTCGGCACCGGGGAGCTGTTTTTT. It encodes CASSRGGGDFGTGELFF. The chain employs TRBV11-3 and TRBJ2-2, with D possibly TRBD2 on 7 matching bases. This CDR3 comprises 17 residues. Per the germline V gene, CDR1 is SGHNT and CDR2 is YENEEA. Trimming cost V 5 bases and J 4 bases, with 20 bases left between them.

J is TRBJ2-6 and V is TRBV7-7; 11 bases are a match to TRBD2. CDR1 is SSHAT and CDR2 is FNYEAQ in the germline V gene (reference sequence). The CDR3 is 17 residues long. V lost 10 bases to trimming and J lost 0 bases; unmatched junction nucleotides: 8. The DNA of the CDR3 is TGTGCCAACCCCCCCCTAGCGGGGGGCTCTGGGGCCAACGTCCTGACTTTC. Translating gives CANPPLAGGSGANVLTF.

This clone was recorded a few times. The V and J genes are TRBV5-1 and TRBJ2-1; 13 positions agree with TRBD2. Trimming cost V 4 bases and J 10 bases; bases outside gene matches: 11. The CDR3 is 16 residues long. Looked up from germline, CDR1 is SGHRS and CDR2 is YFSETQ. CDR3 residues: CASSPAGLAGAGEQFF. The CDR3 nucleotides are TGCGCCAGCAGCCCCGCAGGACTAGCGGGGGCAGGAGAGCAGTTCTTC.

The rearrangement links TRBV7-2 to TRBJ2-3; 7 positions match TRBD1. Gene TRBJ1-5 matches the end of the DNA better, so the J call may be wrong. The CDR3 extends over 18 amino acids. The germline CDR1 and CDR2 sequences are SGHTA and FQGNSA. The CDR3 sequence is CASSLVGTGQVSTDTQHF. The CDR3, as DNA: TGTGCCAGCAGCTTAGTGGGCACCGGACAGGTCAGCACAGATACGCAGCATTTT.

V gene TRBV6-5 combines with J gene TRBJ2-7; the match to TRBD1 covers 9 bases. V lost 6 bases to trimming and J lost 2 bases; unmatched junction nucleotides: 8. The CDR3 extends over 15 amino acids. CDR1 is MNHEY, CDR2 SVGAGI, per germline. CDR3 region: CASSLAGTGTYEQYF. CDR3 DNA sequence: TGTGCCAGCAGCCTGGCCGGGACAGGGACCTACGAGCAGTACTTC.

V gene TRBV19 combines with J gene TRBJ1-1; D may be TRBD1 (6 bases). Per the germline V gene, CDR1 is LNHDA and CDR2 is SQIVND (reference sequence). Deletions cut 5 bases from V and 4 bases from J, with 14 bases between. The CDR3 is 14 amino acids. The CDR3 spells CASSLGALGTEAFF. As DNA, the CDR3 is TGTGCCAGTAGTCTGGGGGCCTTGGGCACTGAAGCTTTCTTT.

The V and J genes are TRBV28 and TRBJ2-7; a possible D gene is TRBD2 (6 bases). The length of the CDR3 is 13 residues. The V gene's germline CDR1 is MDHEN and CDR2 SYDVKM. V lost 5 bases, J lost 6 bases, and 14 bases lay in between. CDR3 DNA sequence: TGTGCCAGCAGTCTAGGAGGGACCGCCGAGCAGTACTTC. Encoded protein: CASSLGGTAEQYF.

The rearrangement joins TRBV30 to TRBJ1-1; TRBD1 aligns across 8 bases. CDR1 is GTSNPN and CDR2 is SVGIG in the germline V gene (reference sequence). The length of the CDR3 is 13 residues. V lost 7 bases, J lost 3 bases, and 7 bases stayed unmatched. CDR3 nucleotides: TGTGCCTTTGCAGGGACAGGTGACACTGAAGCTTTCTTT. It is translated as CAFAGTGDTEAFF.

J is TRBJ2-3 and V is TRBV7-9, with TRBD2 matching over 9 bases. This CDR3 has 17 residues. In germline, CDR1 is SEHNR, CDR2 FQNEAQ (reference sequence). The V and J ends lost 5 bases and 5 bases, in that order; junction bases with no gene match: 14. DNA of the CDR3: TGTGCCAGCAGCCGATATTCGGGGCGGGGGGGCCTAGATACGCAGTATTTT. Encoded protein: CASSRYSGRGGLDTQYF.

The chain recombines TRBV6-6 with TRBJ2-5, with 8 nucleotides matching TRBD1. The J call may not be correct, given that the DNA end is closer to TRBJ2-7. The CDR3 has 15 residues. Germline-derived CDR1 and CDR2 are MNHNY and SVGAGI (reference sequence). This chain's CDR3 is CASSSAGQGPYEQYF. In DNA, the CDR3 is TGTGCCAGCAGTTCCGCCGGACAGGGTCCCTACGAGCAGTACTTC.

This clone was observed a single time. An end of the junction does not agree with germline; a read error may underlie this. The rearrangement links TRBV4-3 to TRBJ1-6, with D unresolved. The CDR3 is 13 amino acids. CDR1 is LGHNA and CDR2 is YSLEER in the germline V gene. The CDR3 is CASSEEGNSPLHF. In DNA, the CDR3 is TGCGCCAGCAGCGAAGAGGGCAATTCACCCCTCCACTTT.

The chain couples TRBV5-1 to TRBJ2-7; maybe TRBD1 (6 bases). V gave up 4 bases and J gave up 3 bases, with 11 bases separating them. The CDR3 totals 13 residues. Germline V gives CDR1 SGHRS, CDR2 YFSETQ. The CDR3 sequence: CASSTDSLYEQYF. The DNA for the CDR3 is TGCGCCAGCAGCACGGACAGCCTCTACGAGCAGTACTTC.

The chain uses TRBV11-3 and TRBJ1-4, with 7 nucleotides matching TRBD1. Per germline, CDR1 SGHNT and CDR2 YENEEA. CDR3 size: 18 residues. The V segment lost 5 bases and the J segment 5 bases; nucleotides outside the gene matches: 17. CDR3: CASSLETGSIKKNEKLFF. DNA of the CDR3: TGTGCCAGCAGCCTCGAGACAGGGTCCATTAAGAAGAATGAAAAACTGTTTTTT.

The rearrangement joins TRBV4-3 to TRBJ2-2, with a weak D call TRBD1 (5 bases). The CDR3 covers 16 residues. In germline, CDR1 is LGHNA, CDR2 YSLEER. The V and J ends lost 3 bases and 0 bases respectively, with 11 bases between them. This CDR3 is CASSQADSPNTGELFF. CDR3 nucleotides: TGCGCCAGCAGCCAGGCCGACAGTCCGAACACCGGGGAGCTGTTTTTT.

The chain combines TRBV4-1 with TRBJ2-7; the D gene is possibly TRBD2 (6 bases). The CDR3 runs to 15 residues. The V gene lost 4 bases and the J gene lost 1 base, with 14 bases spanning the gap. CDR1 MGHRA and CDR2 YSYEKL come from the germline V gene. Here the CDR3 DNA reads TGCGCCAGCAGCCGAGACCGACTAGTGTCCTACGAGCAGTACTTC. It specifies CASSRDRLVSYEQYF.

The V call is TRBV2, the J call TRBJ2-7, with a weak D call TRBD2 (7 bases). CDR1 SNHLY and CDR2 FYNNEI come from the germline V gene. With 6 bases removed from V and 1 base from J, the gap between germline ends came to 10 bases. This CDR3 has 13 residues. The CDR3 sequence is CASSGGLSYEQYF. The CDR3 DNA sequence: TGTGCCAGCAGCGGGGGGCTTTCCTACGAGCAGTACTTC. Looking up the rest from reference TRBV2 and TRBJ2-7 gives the full variable domain: EPEVTQTPSHQVTQMGQEVILRCVPISNHLYFYWYRQILGQKVEFLVSFYNNEISEKSEIFDDQFSVERPDGSNFTLKIRSTKLEDSAMYFCASSGGLSYEQYFGPGTRLTVT.

This sequence joins TRBV30 and TRBJ2-7; 12 positions match TRBD1. Germline values: CDR1 GTSNPN, CDR2 SVGIG (reference sequence). V lost 4 bases to trimming and J lost 7 bases; unmatched junction nucleotides: 11. CDR3 length equals 15 residues. The CDR3 DNA sequence: TGTGCCTGGAAGGTTTTGGGACAGGGGGCAAAAGAGCAGTACTTC. Translating gives CAWKVLGQGAKEQYF.

V usage is TRBV5-1 and J usage is TRBJ2-2; TRBD1 matches 9 bases. Trimming took 3 bases from V and 4 from J; bases not matched to a gene: 16. CDR1 and CDR2 from the germline V gene are SGHRS and YFSETQ. The CDR3 runs 19 residues. DNA for the CDR3: TGCGCCAGCAGCTACTCGGGACAGGGAGTTAACGCAGTCACCGGGGAGCTGTTTTTT. This gives the protein CASSYSGQGVNAVTGELFF. Filled out from reference TRBV5-1 and TRBJ2-2, the complete variable domain reads KAGVTQTPRYLIKTRGQQVTLSCSPISGHRSVSWYQQTPGQGLQFLFEYFSETQRNKGNFPGRFSGRQFSNSRSEMNVSTLELGDSALYLCASSYSGQGVNAVTGELFFGEGSRLTVL.

The chain carries TRBV4-3 and TRBJ1-2; 7 nucleotides align to TRBD1. The CDR3 totals 16 residues. J gave up 3 bases and V 0 bases, and 7 bases lay outside the gene matches. The germline CDR1 and CDR2 sequences are LGHNA and YSLEER. The CDR3 loop is CASSQEGTAFDYGYTF. The CDR3 nucleotides read TGCGCCAGCAGCCAAGAAGGGACAGCGTTTGACTATGGCTACACCTTC.

The chain couples TRBV11-3 to TRBJ2-2, with D tentatively TRBD1 (5 bases). Trimming shortened V by 3 bases and J by 4 bases, and 9 bases separated the two germline ends. The germline V gene encodes CDR1 SGHNT and CDR2 YENEEA. This CDR3 is 14 amino acids long. The CDR3 loop reads CASSLGLITGELFF. CDR3 nucleotides: TGTGCCAGCAGCTTGGGGCTAATCACCGGGGAGCTGTTTTTT.

The V and J genes are TRBV9 and TRBJ1-4; unclear D gene. Germline values: CDR1 SGDLS, CDR2 YYNGEE. The V gene lost 3 bases and the J gene lost 0 bases, with 6 bases spanning the gap. The CDR3 has 14 residues. CDR3 in DNA: TGTGCCAGCAGCGCGAGTCCAACTAATGAAAAACTGTTTTTT. This encodes CASSASPTNEKLFF.

V gene TRBV9 combines with J gene TRBJ2-1; TRBD2 agrees at 15 bases. Germline CDR1 reads SGDLS; CDR2 reads YYNGEE. V lost 4 bases and J lost 4; bases outside the gene matches: 6. CDR3 size: 17 residues. CDR3: CASSNGLAGGAYNEQFF. CDR3 DNA: TGTGCCAGCAGCAACGGACTAGCGGGGGGGGCTTACAATGAGCAGTTCTTC.

This clone was observed once. The chain is built from TRBV4-3 and TRBJ2-6; TRBD1 matches 7 bases. This CDR3 has 15 residues. J gave up 3 bases and V 4 bases, and 3 bases lay outside the gene matches. The V gene's germline CDR1 is LGHNA and CDR2 YSLEER. CDR3 amino acids: CASSRQGVGANVLTF. CDR3 DNA: TGCGCCAGCAGCCGCCAGGGGGTTGGGGCCAACGTCCTGACTTTC.

This clone has a single count. The chain couples TRBV6-5 to TRBJ1-2, with 9 bases matching TRBD1. The CDR3 sequence is 11 residues long. With V trimmed by 5 bases and J by 12 bases, 4 bases remained unmatched. Germline V gene lookup returns CDR1 MNHEY and CDR2 SVGAGI. CDR3 coding DNA: TGTGCCAGCAGTCACGGACAGGGGAACACCTTC. The encoded protein is CASSHGQGNTF.

J is TRBJ2-7 and V is TRBV10-3; 7 nucleotides agree with TRBD1. This CDR3 is built from 13 residues. The junction had 7 bases not matched to a gene; V was cut back by 8 bases and J by 3 bases. CDR1 is ENHRY, CDR2 SYGVKD, per germline. The DNA of the CDR3 is TGTGCCATCTCCGGGACAGATATCTACGAGCAGTACTTC. Translated: CAISGTDIYEQYF.

The chain joins TRBV19 to TRBJ2-5; 12 nucleotides agree with TRBD2. The CDR3 has 15 residues. V lost 5 bases and J lost 4; bases outside the gene matches: 5. Germline lookup yields CDR1 LNHDA and CDR2 SQIVND (reference sequence). The CDR3 DNA sequence: TGTGCCAGTAGTCTTTGGACTAGCGGGGCAGAGACCCAGTACTTC. As protein: CASSLWTSGAETQYF.

The chain employs TRBV28 and TRBJ1-2; 11 nucleotides line up with TRBD1. There are 15 residues in the CDR3. CDR1 is MDHEN, CDR2 SYDVKM, per germline. The V segment lost 6 bases and the J segment 4 bases; nucleotides outside the gene matches: 7. CDR3 amino acids: CASRPRTGGIYGYTF. CDR3 DNA: TGTGCCAGCAGACCGAGGACAGGGGGCATCTATGGCTACACCTTC.

The rearrangement uses TRBV5-4 and TRBJ2-4; TRBD1 agrees at 9 bases. CDR1 is SGHNT, CDR2 YYREEE, per germline (reference sequence). The CDR3 has 15 amino acids. Trimming at V came to 4 bases and at J to 0 bases, leaving 2 bases not matched to a gene. The DNA of the CDR3 is TGTGCCAGCAGCGGGACAGGGTTAGCCAAAAACATTCAGTACTTC. Its translation: CASSGTGLAKNIQYF.

The chain is built from TRBV7-2 and TRBJ2-1; 10 bases are a match to TRBD1. The germline V gene has CDR1 SGHTA and CDR2 FQGNSA. The V segment lost 5 bases and the J segment 9 bases; nucleotides outside the gene matches: 10. CDR3 size: 15 residues. The CDR3 coding sequence is TGTGCCAGCAGCCTCATGGGACAGGGGCAAGGTGAGCAGTTCTTC. Encoded protein: CASSLMGQGQGEQFF. The full variable domain, in which reference TRBV7-2 and TRBJ2-1 provide the parts outside the CDR3, is GAGVSQSPSNKVTEKGKDVELRCDPISGHTALYWYRQSLGQGLEFLIYFQGNSAPDKSGLPSDRFSAERTGGSVSTLTIQRTQQEDSAVYLCASSLMGQGQGEQFFGPGTRLTVL.